The 17 T cell receptor beta chains presented below share a single source sample, sequenced in a study of blood T cell repertoires in COVID-19. Generated by immunoSEQ multiplex PCR, the TCRdb table keeps only in-frame clones and is missing some. The table records about 110,000 clones, approximately 86% of them present only once. The sequencing sample was made of peripheral blood. The receptors originated from a woman aged 45 to 65 with active or convalescent COVID-19.

The table lists this clone with a count of one. The chain links TRBV10-3 to TRBJ2-1; 7 nucleotides match TRBD1. This CDR3 has 14 amino acids. Germline values: CDR1 ENHRY, CDR2 SYGVKD. V lost 5 bases, J lost 6 bases, and 7 bases stayed unmatched. The CDR3 reads CAISPTGSGNEQFF. CDR3 DNA: TGTGCCATCAGTCCGACAGGGTCCGGCAATGAGCAGTTCTTC.

The chain combines TRBV24-1 with TRBJ2-1, with 9 nucleotides matching TRBD2. With V trimmed by 4 bases and J by 8 bases, 8 bases remained unmatched. Per germline, CDR1 KGHDR and CDR2 SFDVKD. The CDR3 contains 15 residues. Here the CDR3 reads CATSDGSGRMDEQFF. CDR3 bases: TGTGCCACCAGTGACGGGAGCGGGAGGATGGATGAGCAGTTCTTC.

This chain uses TRBV9 with TRBJ1-3; TRBD1 matches 9 bases. The CDR3 extends over 15 amino acids. Germline trimming cut 0 bases from V and 8 bases from J; bases unmatched to any gene: 6. CDR1 SGDLS and CDR2 YYNGEE come from the germline V gene. The CDR3 protein is CASSVAGQGGHTIYF. The CDR3 nucleotides are TGTGCCAGCAGCGTAGCGGGACAGGGAGGGCACACCATATATTTT.

This clone has only one observation. This CDR3 is also generated by other DNA sequences in the sample. V and J are TRBV5-6 and TRBJ2-5, with TRBD1 matching over 7 bases. With 2 bases clipped from V and 4 bases from J, the junction kept 5 bases outside the gene matches. The germline CDR1 and CDR2 sequences are SGHDT and YYEEEE. The CDR3 totals 14 residues. The CDR3 bases are TGTGCCAGCAGCTTAACAGGGGTAGGAGAGACCCAGTACTTC. This translates into CASSLTGVGETQYF.

The V call is TRBV28, the J call TRBJ2-5; D is ambiguous. The CDR3 runs to 11 residues. The V end lost 6 bases, the J end lost 5 bases, and 7 bases lay between the germline ends. CDR1 and CDR2 (germline): MDHEN, SYDVKM. In DNA, the CDR3 is TGTGCCAGCAGCCCCAGGGAGACCCAGTACTTC. Translation gives CASSPRETQYF. The full variable domain, in which reference TRBV28 and TRBJ2-5 provide the parts outside the CDR3, is DVKVTQSSRYLVKRTGEKVFLECVQDMDHENMFWYRQDPGLGLRLIYFSYDVKMKEKGDIPEGYSVSREKKERFSLILESASTNQTSMYLCASSPRETQYFGPGTRLLVL.

The chain recombines TRBV28 with TRBJ1-4; the D gene is possibly TRBD1 (6 bases). The V gene lost 4 bases and the J gene lost 2 bases, with 11 bases spanning the gap. The CDR3 has 15 residues. Germline lookup yields CDR1 MDHEN and CDR2 SYDVKM. CDR3 protein: CASSWRGGTNEKLFF. For the CDR3, the DNA is TGTGCCAGCAGTTGGAGAGGGGGTACTAATGAAAAACTGTTTTTT.

The V call is TRBV2, the J call TRBJ1-4, with a tentative D call TRBD1 (6 bases). This CDR3 comprises 16 residues. CDR1 and CDR2 from the germline V gene are SNHLY and FYNNEI. V lost 7 bases, J lost 4 bases, and 19 bases lay in between. CDR3 coding DNA: TGTGCCAGCACAGTACTGTCGGGACACCTTAATGAAAAACTGTTTTTT. Translating it yields CASTVLSGHLNEKLFF.

The rearrangement joins TRBV6-2 or TRBV6-3 to TRBJ1-2; the D gene is possibly TRBD1 (6 bases). CDR1 is MNHEY and CDR2 is SVGEGT in the germline V gene. The CDR3 sequence is 13 residues long. The V gene lost 5 bases and the J gene lost 2 bases, with 9 bases spanning the gap. The CDR3 loop is CASSNRENYGYTF. The DNA for the CDR3 is TGTGCCAGCAGTAACAGGGAGAACTATGGCTACACCTTC.

V usage is TRBV7-2 and J usage is TRBJ2-3; the match to TRBD2 covers 10 bases. J lost 8 bases, V lost 1 base, and 6 bases had no gene match. Germline loops: CDR1 SGHTA, CDR2 FQGNSA. The CDR3 is 15 amino acids. In nucleotides, the CDR3 is TGTGCCAGCAGCTTAGGGGTACTAGCGGGAAGTACGCAGTATTTT. It specifies CASSLGVLAGSTQYF.

The chain joins TRBV14 to TRBJ1-5, with D hard to call. This CDR3 has 13 residues. Germline assignment: CDR1 SGHDN and CDR2 FVKESK. Trimming removed 1 base at V and 3 bases at J, with 4 bases between. DNA for the CDR3: TGTGCCAGCAGCCAAGCCTACAATCAGCCCCAGCATTTT. Its protein is CASSQAYNQPQHF.

The chain joins TRBV9 to TRBJ2-1, with D possibly matching TRBD2 (6 bases). V lost 4 bases, J lost 10 bases, and 21 bases lay in between. Germline V lookup: CDR1 SGDLS, CDR2 YYNGEE. The CDR3 is made up of 15 amino acids. In DNA form, the CDR3 reads TGTGCCAGCAGCCCCCGACTAGGACATAATGAGGAGCAGTTCTTC. This codes for CASSPRLGHNEEQFF.

This chain joins TRBV6-5 and TRBJ1-5; D ambiguous. This CDR3 has 15 amino acids. Germline values: CDR1 MNHEY, CDR2 SVGAGI. Between the trimmed V and J ends, which lost 7 bases and 5 bases, there was a span of 18 bases. CDR3 in DNA: TGTGCCAGCAATATTGGGGTAGCGGATCATCAGCCCCAGCATTTT. This translates into CASNIGVADHQPQHF.

J is TRBJ2-1 and V is TRBV19; D perhaps matches TRBD1 (6 bases). CDR1 is LNHDA and CDR2 is SQIVND in the germline V gene (reference sequence). This CDR3 contains 13 residues. Between the trimmed V and J ends, which lost 4 bases and 4 bases, there was a span of 8 bases. The CDR3 is CASSTGQYNEQFF. The CDR3 bases are TGTGCCAGTAGTACTGGACAGTACAATGAGCAGTTCTTC.

This rearrangement joins TRBV10-1 to TRBJ2-6, with a possible D match to TRBD2 (5 bases). This CDR3 is built from 18 residues. Trimming took off 9 bases at V and 4 bases at J, with 25 bases between the two ends. Germline V gene sequence: CDR1 WNHNN, CDR2 SYGVQD (reference sequence). This CDR3 reads CARNPVTPATGGANVLTF. The CDR3 nucleotides read TGCGCCAGAAACCCCGTGACACCTGCGACGGGGGGGGCCAACGTCCTGACTTTC.

The J gene is TRBJ2-3, the V gene TRBV5-4; TRBD2 might be the D (5 bases). Germline V CDR1 and CDR2: SGHNT, YYREEE (reference sequence). V shed 7 bases and J shed 0 bases, with 9 bases lying between them. This CDR3 has 13 residues. CDR3 sequence: CASGSGSTDTQYF. In DNA, the CDR3 is TGTGCCAGCGGGAGTGGTAGCACAGATACGCAGTATTTT.

CDR3 protein: CASSYQGKGTDTQYF. The CDR3 region has the DNA TGTGCCAGCAGTTATCAGGGAAAGGGCACAGATACGCAGTATTTT. The chain combines TRBV6-2 or TRBV6-3 with TRBJ2-3; D may be TRBD1 (5 bases). This CDR3 comprises 15 residues. The germline gives CDR1 MNHEY, CDR2 SVGEGT. The V end was cut by 3 bases, the J end by 1 base, with 11 bases between.

J is TRBJ2-7 and V is TRBV3-1 (or the pseudogene TRBV3-2); 9 bases are shared with TRBD2. Trimming at V came to 4 bases and at J to 6 bases, leaving 7 bases not matched to a gene. Germline CDR1 reads LGHDT; CDR2 reads YNNKEL (reference sequence). The CDR3 runs 14 residues. CDR3 in amino acids: CASSPMAGGSEQYF. As DNA, the CDR3 is TGTGCCAGCAGCCCAATGGCGGGAGGGTCCGAGCAGTACTTC.